Below are 19 T cell receptor beta chains sequenced from a single sample in a study of cytomegalovirus exposure and HLA in healthy donors. PCR involved 60 Vbeta and 13 Jbeta primers. Assay: immunoSEQ multiplex PCR; the TCRdb copy retains only in-frame clones and omits some. In the table there are under 200,000 clones, roughly four fifths of which are singletons. The sample taken for sequencing was PBMCs. The source of these receptors is a female donor in good health and CMV-seronegative.

This clone has a handful of counts. The V gene is TRBV2, the J gene TRBJ1-5; D ambiguous. Germline lookup yields CDR1 SNHLY and CDR2 FYNNEI. Trimming left V 3 bases short and J 2 bases short, with 8 bases between. The CDR3 is 14 amino acids. The CDR3 here is CASSDWSGNQPQHF. The CDR3 bases are TGTGCCAGCAGTGATTGGTCAGGCAATCAGCCCCAGCATTTT.

This clone was picked up one time. The chain recombines TRBV13 with TRBJ1-2; D perhaps matches TRBD1 (6 bases). V lost 1 base and J lost 10, with 16 bases in between. Germline CDR1 PRHDT, CDR2 FYEKMQ (reference sequence). The CDR3 runs to 14 residues. DNA of the CDR3: TGTGCCAGCAGCTTAGCCGACAGGTCTGGAGTCTACACCTTC. It is translated as CASSLADRSGVYTF.

This clone came up a few times. The genes are TRBV9 and TRBJ2-3, with D maybe TRBD1 (5 bases). Germline V gene sequence: CDR1 SGDLS, CDR2 YYNGEE. Deletions cut 0 bases from V and 2 bases from J, with 10 bases between. This CDR3 region has 15 residues. CDR3 protein: CASSVAEGATDTQYF. DNA of the CDR3: TGTGCCAGCAGCGTAGCGGAAGGGGCCACAGATACGCAGTATTTT.

This clone appeared a few times. The V call is TRBV5-6, the J call TRBJ1-2; 7 nucleotides line up with TRBD1. Germline-derived CDR1 and CDR2 are SGHDT and YYEEEE. The trim removed 6 bases at V and 4 bases at J, leaving 9 bases unmatched. The CDR3 is made up of 14 amino acids. The CDR3 loop is CASTSAGTVYGYTF. CDR3 coding DNA: TGTGCCAGCACCTCAGCCGGGACAGTCTATGGCTACACCTTC.

J is TRBJ2-7 and V is TRBV6-5; 8 bases fit TRBD2. The CDR3 has 15 residues. The V segment lost 0 bases and the J segment 2 bases; nucleotides outside the gene matches: 3. Germline V gene lookup returns CDR1 MNHEY and CDR2 SVGAGI. The CDR3: CASSYSLAGTYEQYF. CDR3 coding DNA: TGTGCCAGCAGTTACTCCTTAGCGGGGACCTACGAGCAGTACTTC.

The chain has TRBV19 and TRBJ1-5; weak D call: TRBD1 (5 bases). The CDR3 runs to 10 residues. Germline CDR1 LNHDA, CDR2 SQIVND (reference sequence). This CDR3 is CVAGNQPQHF. The CDR3 nucleotides are TGTGTTGCAGGGAACCAGCCCCAGCATTTT.

This chain joins TRBV5-1 and TRBJ2-5, with TRBD1 matching over 10 bases. CDR1 is SGHRS and CDR2 is YFSETQ in the germline V gene. This CDR3 region has 16 residues. V gave up 3 bases and J gave up 2 bases; unmatched junction bases: 7. CDR3 sequence (DNA): TGCGCCAGCAGCTCATTAGACAGGGGGCTTCAAGAGACCCAGTACTTC. It codes for CASSSLDRGLQETQYF.

The chain is built from TRBV5-4 and TRBJ2-6, with a possible D match to TRBD1 (6 bases). CDR1 SGHNT and CDR2 YYREEE come from the germline V gene (reference sequence). CDR3 length equals 16 residues. V was cut by 4 bases and J by 4 bases, with 15 bases left in between. CDR3 nucleotides: TGTGCCAGCAGCCCACAGGGCCAGGGAGGGGCCAACGTCCTGACTTTC. Translation: CASSPQGQGGANVLTF.

About this clone itself: One end of the junction does not line up with germline, which may come from a read error. The chain is built from TRBV28 and TRBJ2-7; TRBD1 might be the D (6 bases). The CDR3 runs 13 residues. Germline CDR1 is MDHEN and CDR2 is SYDVKM. The CDR3 protein is CASSFLVTGHPSF. In nucleotides, the CDR3 is TGTGCCAGCAGTTTCCTAGTTACAGGGCACCCTTCCTTC. Filled out from reference TRBV28 and TRBJ2-7, the complete variable domain reads DVKVTQSSRYLVKRTGEKVFLECVQDMDHENMFWYRQDPGLGLRLIYFSYDVKMKEKGDIPEGYSVSREKKERFSLILESASTNQTSMYLCASSFLVTGHPSFGPGTRLTVT.

Only a few counts were recorded for this clone. J is TRBJ1-2 and V is TRBV28, with 9 bases matching TRBD1. CDR3 size: 15 residues. Germline-derived CDR1 and CDR2 are MDHEN and SYDVKM. V was clipped by 6 bases and J by 2 bases; unmatched bases: 7. CDR3 sequence: CASRIRDRENYGYTF. As DNA, the CDR3 is TGTGCCAGCAGAATCCGGGACAGGGAGAACTATGGCTACACCTTC.

This chain connects TRBV7-2 to TRBJ2-1; D might be TRBD1 (6 bases). Trimming cost V 5 bases and J 13 bases, with 12 bases left between them. CDR3 size: 11 residues. The germline CDR1 and CDR2 sequences are SGHTA and FQGNSA. Here the CDR3 reads CASSLKGVQFF. In DNA, the CDR3 is TGTGCCAGCAGCCTTAAGGGGGTTCAGTTCTTC. Based on the CDR3 plus reference TRBV7-2 and TRBJ2-1, the full variable domain is GAGVSQSPSNKVTEKGKDVELRCDPISGHTALYWYRQSLGQGLEFLIYFQGNSAPDKSGLPSDRFSAERTGGSVSTLTIQRTQQEDSAVYLCASSLKGVQFFGPGTRLTVL.

V and J are TRBV4-3 and TRBJ1-1; 10 nucleotides line up with TRBD1. The V and J ends lost 4 bases and 9 bases, in that order; junction bases with no gene match: 14. The CDR3 spans 16 residues. CDR1 is LGHNA and CDR2 is YSLEER in the germline V gene. The CDR3: CASSLTEGQGIPQAFF. The CDR3 nucleotides are TGCGCCAGCAGCCTAACCGAGGGACAGGGGATTCCTCAAGCTTTCTTT.

The CDR3 spells CASSLIKGGAHNYGYTF. The CDR3 DNA follows: TGCGCCAGCAGCTTGATAAAAGGGGGCGCGCATAACTATGGCTACACCTTC. The chain is built from TRBV5-1 and TRBJ1-2, with 7 bases aligning to TRBD1. Looked up from germline, CDR1 is SGHRS and CDR2 is YFSETQ. The junction had 10 bases not matched to a gene; V was cut back by 1 base and J by 1 base. The CDR3 totals 17 residues.

The chain is built from TRBV30 and TRBJ1-6; no clear D. The CDR3 spans 12 residues. Germline CDR1 and CDR2: GTSNPN and SVGIG (reference sequence). Trimming took off 0 bases at V and 10 bases at J, with 7 bases between the two ends. The DNA for the CDR3 is TGTGCCTGGAGTGTACAAGTCTCACCCCTCCACTTT. Protein sequence: CAWSVQVSPLHF.

By its share, this clone is medium-sized (0.01 to 0.1%). V gene TRBV6-1 combines with J gene TRBJ2-5, with a tentative D call TRBD2 (6 bases). The germline V gene has CDR1 MNHNS and CDR2 SASEGT. Deletions cut 0 bases from V and 2 bases from J, with 7 bases between. CDR3 length: 14 residues. CDR3: CASSEAGGQETQYF. Here the CDR3 DNA reads TGTGCCAGCAGTGAAGCGGGGGGTCAAGAGACCCAGTACTTC.

For the CDR3, the DNA is TGTGCCTGGAGTGTGGGGCAGCATACGCAGTATTTT. Its translation: CAWSVGQHTQYF. The rearrangement joins TRBV30 to TRBJ2-3, with D perhaps matching TRBD1 (5 bases). Trimming pared 0 bases from V and 7 bases from J, leaving 8 bases between. CDR1 is GTSNPN, CDR2 SVGIG, per germline (reference sequence). CDR3 length: 12 residues.

This clone was seen only a few times. The chain employs TRBV6-4 and TRBJ2-7; TRBD1 agrees at 8 bases. V lost 0 bases to trimming and J lost 2 bases; unmatched junction nucleotides: 3. The length of the CDR3 is 15 residues. Germline CDR1 MRHNA, CDR2 SNTAGT. CDR3 sequence (DNA): TGTGCCAGCAGTGACTCGGGACAGGAAGCCTACGAGCAGTACTTC. It encodes CASSDSGQEAYEQYF.

The rearrangement uses TRBV13 and TRBJ2-7, with 11 bases identical to TRBD2. The CDR3 totals 14 residues. Germline lookup yields CDR1 PRHDT and CDR2 FYEKMQ (reference sequence). V trimming: 5 bases; J trimming: 4 bases; junction bases outside the gene matches: 4. CDR3 loop: CASSRTSGLYEQYF. In DNA form, the CDR3 reads TGTGCCAGCAGCCGGACTAGCGGGTTATACGAGCAGTACTTC.

The chain combines TRBV2 with TRBJ2-7; 8 nucleotides agree with TRBD1. The CDR3 runs 20 residues. The V segment lost 2 bases and the J segment 3 bases; nucleotides outside the gene matches: 21. Germline V gene lookup returns CDR1 SNHLY and CDR2 FYNNEI. The CDR3 DNA is TGTGCCAGCAGTGAATACGGGGGTACACGCGGACAGGGTCCCATCTACGAGCAGTACTTC. Translated: CASSEYGGTRGQGPIYEQYF.